Each of the 3 T cell receptor beta chains below was sequenced from the same sample in a study of post-analysis software for immune sequencing data. Study-level findings and limits: Included in a set of five TRBV segments more frequent in patients than controls were TRBV5-6, TRBV5-1 and TRBV20-1.

For these TCRs, the target antigens are not known. Unique molecular identifiers were carried by the TCR beta cDNA libraries. TCRdb passed the PCR reads through MiXCR, listing each CDR3 protein once. The repertoire has hundreds of thousands of distinct CDR3 sequences, approximately 60% of them found once; the top ten carry 11%. The sequenced sample consisted of blood. These TCRs come from a girl under 10 years old with multiple sclerosis.

This clonotype has a handful of counts. This chain links TRBV5-5 with TRBJ1-1, with unresolved D. This CDR3 comprises 13 residues. V was cut by 4 bases and J by 3 bases, with 10 bases left in between. Germline CDR1 and CDR2: SGHKS and YYEKEE (reference sequence). The CDR3 protein is CASSPQSDTEAFF. The CDR3 region has the DNA TGTGCCAGCAGCCCGCAGAGCGACACTGAAGCTTTCTTT.

This chain connects TRBV12-3 or TRBV12-4 to TRBJ2-5, with D perhaps given as TRBD1 or TRBD2 (5 bases each). CDR3 size: 14 residues. Trimming shortened V by 7 bases and J by 5 bases, and 17 bases separated the two germline ends. CDR3 protein: CASTSSGRKETQYF. CDR3 nucleotides: TGTGCCAGCACCTCCTCGGGACGAAAGGAGACCCAGTACTTC.

Of note for this clonotype: One junction end does not reproduce the germline sequence, and a read error may be involved. The rearrangement joins TRBV5-1 to TRBJ1-1; D is uncertain. In germline, CDR1 is SGHRS, CDR2 YFSETQ. The length of the CDR3 is 13 residues. Here the CDR3 DNA reads TGTGCCAGCAGCGTCGGGCGGGGCACTGAAGCTTTCTTT. As protein: CASSVGRGTEAFF.